The T cell receptor beta chain described here comes from a study of graft-versus-host responses after intestinal transplantation. Across the whole study: Recipients had multivisceral, liver-intestinal, or isolated intestinal transplants.

Measured with immunoSEQ multiplex PCR; TCRdb has only the in-frame clones, and not every one. The sample includes more than 90,000 clones, over 85% of them seen just once. For this clone: Its antigen remains unidentified.

Germline-derived CDR1 and CDR2 are SGHTA and FQGNSA. V was clipped by 5 bases and J by 2 bases; unmatched bases: 12. The CDR3 spans 17 residues. This chain connects TRBV7-2 to TRBJ2-3; 8 bases align to TRBD2. Sample: unstimulated CD8+ T cells sorted from spleen or lymph node cells, taken before intestinal transplant. The origin of this receptor is a human donor who received an intestinal transplant. The CDR3: CASSDTPGGAVTDTQYF. CDR3 sequence (DNA): TGTGCCAGCAGCGATACCCCCGGGGGGGCAGTCACAGATACGCAGTATTTT.